A single sample is the source of the 18 T cell receptor beta chains below, sequenced in a study of blood T cell repertoires in COVID-19. Clones were sequenced by immunoSEQ multiplex PCR, and TCRdb holds only the in-frame ones, with some missing. Of 300,000 to 450,000 clones in the sample, about 90% are singletons; the top ten hold about 2.1%. The sequenced material came from peripheral blood. These TCRs come from a woman aged 60 to 75 with COVID-19, enrolled during active disease.

The V and J genes are TRBV7-8 and TRBJ2-2; 12 nucleotides match TRBD1. The V gene end was trimmed by 4 bases and the J gene end by 8 bases; junction bases not matched to a gene: 5. Germline lookup yields CDR1 SGHVS and CDR2 FQNEAQ. The CDR3 runs 15 residues. In nucleotides, the CDR3 is TGTGCCAGCAGCTCTGGGACAGGGGGCTCTGGGGAGCTGTTTTTT. Protein sequence: CASSSGTGGSGELFF.

This clone was recorded once. This sequence joins TRBV12-3 or TRBV12-4 and TRBJ1-5, with 7 bases identical to TRBD1. Trimming at V came to 6 bases and at J to 7 bases, leaving 6 bases not matched to a gene. The CDR3 extends over 13 amino acids. The DNA of the CDR3 is TGTGCCAGCAGCCTTACAGGGGACCAGCCCCAGCATTTT. Residues: CASSLTGDQPQHF.

The CDR3 spells CASSSTGAWVTEAFF. The DNA of the CDR3 is TGTGCCAGCAGTTCGACAGGGGCTTGGGTGACTGAAGCTTTCTTT. The chain recombines TRBV27 with TRBJ1-1, with TRBD1 identical over 8 bases. Germline lookup yields CDR1 MNHEY and CDR2 SMNVEV (reference sequence). The length of the CDR3 is 15 residues. J was trimmed by 5 bases and V by 4 bases; bases with no gene match: 9.

The rearrangement joins TRBV28 to TRBJ2-5, with D perhaps TRBD2 (6 bases). Germline V gene data show CDR1 as MDHEN and CDR2 as SYDVKM. This CDR3 has 14 residues. Trimming removed 2 bases from V and 5 bases from J, with 12 bases in between. CDR3 loop: CASSLTGVGETQYF. The CDR3 region has the DNA TGTGCCAGCAGTTTAACGGGGGTTGGGGAGACCCAGTACTTC.

The chain joins TRBV9 to TRBJ1-2; D gene uncertain. CDR3 length: 14 residues. Looked up from germline, CDR1 is SGDLS and CDR2 is YYNGEE. V lost 3 bases and J lost 5, with 14 bases in between. The CDR3 sequence is CASSAPTSLYGYTF. In nucleotides, the CDR3 is TGTGCCAGCAGCGCTCCCACAAGTTTGTATGGCTACACCTTC.

The chain recombines TRBV5-1 with TRBJ2-3; 8 positions agree with TRBD1. V shed 5 bases and J 3 bases; nucleotides not matched to a gene: 5. The CDR3 has 14 amino acids. In germline, CDR1 is SGHRS, CDR2 YFSETQ. DNA of the CDR3: TGCGCCAGCAGGGCAGGGGGCGAAACAGATACGCAGTATTTT. Amino acid sequence: CASRAGGETDTQYF.

The rearrangement links TRBV5-1 to TRBJ2-3; D possibly corresponds to TRBD2 (5 bases). This CDR3 contains 14 residues. Deletions cut 0 bases from V and 2 bases from J, with 7 bases between. Per the germline V gene, CDR1 is SGHRS and CDR2 is YFSETQ. CDR3 nucleotides: TGCGCCAGCAGCTTGGGTAGCGCCACAGATACGCAGTATTTT. Encoded protein: CASSLGSATDTQYF.

This clone showed up many times. The chain couples TRBV4-2 to TRBJ2-7; tentative D call: TRBD2 (6 bases). The CDR3 runs to 17 residues. Trimming pared 0 bases from V and 2 bases from J, leaving 17 bases between. Germline-derived CDR1 and CDR2 are LGHNA and YNFKEQ. DNA of the CDR3: TGTGCCAGCAGCCAAGATTGGTCCGGAGGGCTCGCCTACGAGCAGTACTTC. Its translation: CASSQDWSGGLAYEQYF.

Of note for this clone: This specimen includes other DNA sequences encoding the same CDR3. The chain joins TRBV5-4 to TRBJ1-2; TRBD1 is a possible D gene (6 bases). The CDR3 has 13 residues. From germline, CDR1 is SGHNT and CDR2 YYREEE (reference sequence). The germline V and J ends were trimmed by 2 bases and 2 bases, with 7 bases remaining between them. This chain's CDR3 is CASSLGGNYGYTF. In DNA form, the CDR3 reads TGTGCCAGCAGCTTAGGGGGAAACTATGGCTACACCTTC.

This chain connects TRBV10-3 to TRBJ1-6; D unclear. V was shortened by 4 bases and J by 14 bases, with 12 bases between the two germline ends. CDR1 ENHRY and CDR2 SYGVKD come from the germline V gene. The CDR3 is 12 residues long. CDR3 amino acids: CAISGSREALHF. CDR3 coding DNA: TGTGCCATCAGTGGGTCCCGAGAGGCCCTCCACTTT.

This sequence joins TRBV2 and TRBJ2-2; D perhaps matches TRBD1 (5 bases). The CDR3 totals 15 residues. Per the germline V gene, CDR1 is SNHLY and CDR2 is FYNNEI. With 6 bases removed from V and 2 bases from J, the gap between germline ends came to 13 bases. The CDR3, as DNA: TGTGCCAGCAGGAGAAGCCAGGGAAACACCGGGGAGCTGTTTTTT. It specifies CASRRSQGNTGELFF.

This clone was detected only a few times. The CDR3: CASADRVEQPQHF. CDR3 DNA: TGTGCCAGCGCGGACAGGGTTGAACAGCCCCAGCATTTT. The rearrangement joins TRBV19 to TRBJ1-5; 8 bases fit TRBD1. CDR3 length: 13 residues. V lost 9 bases, J lost 7 bases, and 8 bases stayed unmatched. Germline assignment: CDR1 LNHDA and CDR2 SQIVND (reference sequence).

The chain recombines TRBV28 with TRBJ1-5, with a tentative D call TRBD1 (5 bases). CDR3 length: 17 residues. Germline V lookup: CDR1 MDHEN, CDR2 SYDVKM. V was cut by 6 bases and J by 1 base, with 19 bases left in between. CDR3 sequence: CASRLLVGGTSNQPQHF. Here the CDR3 DNA reads TGTGCCAGCAGACTACTAGTCGGGGGGACGAGCAATCAGCCCCAGCATTTT.

Worth noting for this clone: The sample contains more than one DNA sequence encoding this CDR3. The chain links TRBV5-1 to TRBJ1-2; TRBD1 matches 9 bases. The CDR3 loop spans 14 amino acids. Germline CDR1 reads SGHRS; CDR2 reads YFSETQ. With V trimmed by 4 bases and J by 2 bases, 3 bases remained unmatched. The CDR3 DNA is TGCGCCAGCAGCCCGGGACAGGGAAACTATGGCTACACCTTC. Translated: CASSPGQGNYGYTF.

The gene calls are TRBV5-6 and TRBJ1-4; 8 bases fit TRBD1. In germline, CDR1 is SGHDT, CDR2 YYEEEE. The CDR3 consists of 16 residues. V lost 3 bases and J lost 2; bases outside the gene matches: 6. The DNA for the CDR3 is TGTGCCAGCAGCTCCCGGACAGGGTCCACTAATGAAAAACTGTTTTTT. This gives the protein CASSSRTGSTNEKLFF.

The genes are TRBV18 and TRBJ1-1; 7 nucleotides match TRBD1. V was clipped by 6 bases and J by 0 bases; unmatched bases: 10. The CDR3 runs 16 residues. Germline V lookup: CDR1 KGHSH, CDR2 LQKENI. DNA of the CDR3: TGTGCCAGCTCGCATTCGACAGGGCGCATGAACACTGAAGCTTTCTTT. This codes for CASSHSTGRMNTEAFF.

CDR3 amino acids: CASKTGSKSPLHF. CDR3 nucleotide sequence: TGCGCCAGCAAGACAGGGAGTAAATCACCCCTCCACTTT. This rearrangement joins TRBV5-1 to TRBJ1-6, with TRBD1 matching over 7 bases. The V and J ends lost 6 bases and 10 bases, in that order; junction bases with no gene match: 7. Germline loops: CDR1 SGHRS, CDR2 YFSETQ. The CDR3 sequence is 13 residues long.

The V call is TRBV5-1, the J call TRBJ1-2; TRBD1 is a possible D gene (5 bases). CDR3 length: 13 residues. The V gene lost 0 bases and the J gene lost 8 bases, with 11 bases spanning the gap. Germline CDR1 and CDR2: SGHRS and YFSETQ. The CDR3 loop is CASSLGRGGGYTF. The CDR3 DNA reads TGCGCCAGCAGCTTGGGAAGGGGCGGAGGCTACACCTTC.